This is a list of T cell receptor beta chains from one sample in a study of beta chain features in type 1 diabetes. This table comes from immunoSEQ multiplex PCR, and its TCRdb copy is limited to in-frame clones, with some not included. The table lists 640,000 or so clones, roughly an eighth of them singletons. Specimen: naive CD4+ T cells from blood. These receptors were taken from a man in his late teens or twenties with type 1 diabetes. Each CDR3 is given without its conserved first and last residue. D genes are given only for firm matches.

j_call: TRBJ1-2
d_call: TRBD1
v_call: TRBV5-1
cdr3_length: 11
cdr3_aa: ASSLWTGDGYT

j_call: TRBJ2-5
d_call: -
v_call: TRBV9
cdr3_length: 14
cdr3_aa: ASSVGLTVSGETQY

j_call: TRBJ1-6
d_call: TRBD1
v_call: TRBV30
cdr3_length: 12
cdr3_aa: AWVPGGYNSPLH

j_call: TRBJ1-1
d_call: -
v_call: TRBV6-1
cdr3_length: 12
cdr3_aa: ASSEDNISTEAF

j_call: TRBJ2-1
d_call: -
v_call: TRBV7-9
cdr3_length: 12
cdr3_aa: ASSSQDSSDEQF

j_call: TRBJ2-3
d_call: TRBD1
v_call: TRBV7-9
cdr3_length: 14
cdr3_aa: ASSSGQGIGTDTQY

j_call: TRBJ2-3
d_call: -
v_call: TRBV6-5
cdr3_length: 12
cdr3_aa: ASSLSTRSDTQY

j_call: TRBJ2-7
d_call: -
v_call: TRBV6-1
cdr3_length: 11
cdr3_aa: ASNRGWLDEQY

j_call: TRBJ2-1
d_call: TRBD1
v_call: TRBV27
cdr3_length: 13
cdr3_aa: ASSLSTTGSGEQF

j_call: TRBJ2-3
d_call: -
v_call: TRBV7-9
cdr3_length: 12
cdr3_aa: ASSSPRDTDTQY

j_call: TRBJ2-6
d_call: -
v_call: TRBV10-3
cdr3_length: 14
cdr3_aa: AISFSPVSGANVLT

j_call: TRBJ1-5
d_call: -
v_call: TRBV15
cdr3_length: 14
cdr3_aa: ATSRDRQGGHQPQH

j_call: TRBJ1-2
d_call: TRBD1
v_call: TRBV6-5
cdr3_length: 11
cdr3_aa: ASHGTGNYGYT

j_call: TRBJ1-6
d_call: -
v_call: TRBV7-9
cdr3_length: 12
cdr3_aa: ASSIHGENSPLH

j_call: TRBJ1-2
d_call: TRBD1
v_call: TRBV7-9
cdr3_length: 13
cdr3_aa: ASSLEDRESHGYT

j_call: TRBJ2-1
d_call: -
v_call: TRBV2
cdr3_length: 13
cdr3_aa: ASIRGQSSYNEQF

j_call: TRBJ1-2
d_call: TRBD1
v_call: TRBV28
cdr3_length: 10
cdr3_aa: ASSYGQGGYT

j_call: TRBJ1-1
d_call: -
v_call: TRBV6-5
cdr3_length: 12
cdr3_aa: ASSYGGTNTEAF

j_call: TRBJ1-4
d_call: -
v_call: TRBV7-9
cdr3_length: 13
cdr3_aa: ASSSSQGLNEKLF

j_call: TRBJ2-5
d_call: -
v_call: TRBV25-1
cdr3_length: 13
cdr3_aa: ASSDPREGGETQY

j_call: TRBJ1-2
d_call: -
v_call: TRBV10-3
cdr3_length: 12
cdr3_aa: AISPRGDSGGYT

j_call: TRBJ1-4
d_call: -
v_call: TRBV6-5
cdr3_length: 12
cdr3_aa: ASSYSDGNEKLF

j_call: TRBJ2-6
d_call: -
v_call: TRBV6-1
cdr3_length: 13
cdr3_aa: ASSELTKGANVLT

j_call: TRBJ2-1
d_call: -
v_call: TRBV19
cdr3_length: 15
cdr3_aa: ASRELPLGGDRNEQF

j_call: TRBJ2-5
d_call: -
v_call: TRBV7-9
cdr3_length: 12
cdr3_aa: ASSSHRGGETQY

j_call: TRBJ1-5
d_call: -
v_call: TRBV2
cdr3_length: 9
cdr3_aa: ASGHQQPQH

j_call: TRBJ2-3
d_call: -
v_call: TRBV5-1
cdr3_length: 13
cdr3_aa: ASSSRASFIDTQY

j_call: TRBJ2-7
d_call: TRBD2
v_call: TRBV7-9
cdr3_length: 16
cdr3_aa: ASSLAPGLAGGSYEQY

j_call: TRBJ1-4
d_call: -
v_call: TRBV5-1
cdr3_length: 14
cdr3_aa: ASSLEPIEANEKLF

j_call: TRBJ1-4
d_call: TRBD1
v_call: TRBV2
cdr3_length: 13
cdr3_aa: ASALGGTGDEKLF

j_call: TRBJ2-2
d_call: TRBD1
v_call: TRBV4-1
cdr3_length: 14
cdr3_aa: ASNRNRGDNTGELF

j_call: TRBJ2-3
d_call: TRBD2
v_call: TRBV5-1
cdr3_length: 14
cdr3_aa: ASSLLAGGRGDTQY

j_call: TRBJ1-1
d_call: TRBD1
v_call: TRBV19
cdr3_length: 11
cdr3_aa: ASSRTGGPEAF

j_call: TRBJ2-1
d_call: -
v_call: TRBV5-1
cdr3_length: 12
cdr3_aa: ASSLGTSYNEQF

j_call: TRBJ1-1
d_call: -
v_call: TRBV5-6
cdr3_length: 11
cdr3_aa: ASSYIRGSEAF

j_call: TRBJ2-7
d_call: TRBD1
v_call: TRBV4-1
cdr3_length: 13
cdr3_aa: ASSQVSTGSYEQY

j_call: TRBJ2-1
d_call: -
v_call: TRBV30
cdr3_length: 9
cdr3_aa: AWGRGYEQF

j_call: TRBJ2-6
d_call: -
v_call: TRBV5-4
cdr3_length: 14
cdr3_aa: ASSLVGISGANVLT

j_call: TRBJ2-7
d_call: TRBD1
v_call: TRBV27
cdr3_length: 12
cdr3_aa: ASSWDRDSYEQY

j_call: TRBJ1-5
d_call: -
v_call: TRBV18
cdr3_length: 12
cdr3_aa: ASSQGRLDQPQH

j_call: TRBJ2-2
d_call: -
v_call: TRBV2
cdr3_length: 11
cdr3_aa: ASSELNSGELF

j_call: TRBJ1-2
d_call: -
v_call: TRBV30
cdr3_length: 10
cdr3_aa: AWSPHEVDYT

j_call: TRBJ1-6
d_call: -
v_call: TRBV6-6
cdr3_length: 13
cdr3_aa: ASIGDTTLGSPLH

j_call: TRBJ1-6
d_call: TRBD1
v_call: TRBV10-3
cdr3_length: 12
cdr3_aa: AISGQGKNSPLH

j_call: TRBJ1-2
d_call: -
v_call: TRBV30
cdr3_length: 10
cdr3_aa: AWTYRAYGYT

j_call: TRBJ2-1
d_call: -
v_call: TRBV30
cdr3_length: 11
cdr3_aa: AWSLGSERKEF

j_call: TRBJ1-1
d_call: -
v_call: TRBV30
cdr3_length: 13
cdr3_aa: AWTQRARGNTEAF

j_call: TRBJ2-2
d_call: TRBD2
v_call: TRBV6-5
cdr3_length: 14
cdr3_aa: ASSYSVQGGAGELF

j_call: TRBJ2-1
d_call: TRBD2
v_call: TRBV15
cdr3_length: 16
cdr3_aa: ATSRDLRGQRLAGGQF

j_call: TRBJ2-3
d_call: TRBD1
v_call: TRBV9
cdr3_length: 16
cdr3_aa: ASSVATGTAFSTDTQY

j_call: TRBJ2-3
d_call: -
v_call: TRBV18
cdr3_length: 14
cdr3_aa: ASSRVSRSSTDTQY

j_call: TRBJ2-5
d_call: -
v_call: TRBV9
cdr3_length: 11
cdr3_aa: ASSVGIEETQY

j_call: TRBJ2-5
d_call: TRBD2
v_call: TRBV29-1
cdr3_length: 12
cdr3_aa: SVGGTSGGETQY